This entry lists 25 T cell receptor beta chains sequenced from one sample in a study of T cell repertoires in cytomegalovirus infection. TCRdb reprocessed the reads with MiXCR, giving one entry per CDR3 protein. In the table there are about half a million distinct CDR3 sequences, about 39% of which are singletons. What these receptors recognize is not known. The material was cultured PBMCs, obtained from culture after CMV antigen stimulation. These receptor sequences come from a human donor in good health (CMV status not recorded). Some clones in this sample may be carry-over from other donors' samples.

In this sample, this clonotype turned up a few times. The chain recombines TRBV7-2 with TRBJ2-1; 8 nucleotides agree with TRBD2. Germline CDR1 and CDR2: SGHTA and FQGNSA. The trim removed 5 bases at V and 9 bases at J, leaving 9 bases unmatched. The CDR3 length is 14 residues. The CDR3, as DNA: TGTGCCAGCAGCCTACGGGGGGGCCAGGGTGAGCAGTTCTTC. Protein sequence: CASSLRGGQGEQFF.

V and J are TRBV12-3 or TRBV12-4 and TRBJ1-4; a possible D gene is TRBD1 (6 bases). V dropped 6 bases and J dropped 9 bases, with 20 bases sitting between them. The CDR3 covers 15 residues. CDR3: CASSLQVKGQKKLFF. Here the CDR3 DNA reads TGTGCCAGCAGCTTGCAAGTAAAGGGACAAAAAAAACTGTTTTTT.

The chain is built from TRBV12-3 or TRBV12-4 and TRBJ2-4, with D tentatively TRBD1 (7 bases). The CDR3 runs 18 residues. The V and J ends lost 5 bases and 8 bases respectively, with 28 bases between them. In nucleotides, the CDR3 is TGTGCCAGCAGTCCGTCCAAGGGGCAGACGACAGGGAGGCACATTCAGTACTTC. Translated: CASSPSKGQTTGRHIQYF.

This clonotype was detected a few times. The rearrangement links TRBV12-3 or TRBV12-4 to TRBJ1-1, with TRBD1 as a possible D gene (6 bases). CDR3 length equals 15 residues. V lost 5 bases to trimming and J lost 0 bases, with 13 bases between them. DNA for the CDR3: TGTGCCAGCAGTGACGCAGGGGTTCTGAACACTGAAGCTTTCTTT. Translation: CASSDAGVLNTEAFF.

V gene TRBV30 combines with J gene TRBJ2-1; 10 bases agree with TRBD2. This CDR3 region has 16 residues. Germline values: CDR1 GTSNPN, CDR2 SVGIG (reference sequence). With 3 bases clipped from V and 8 bases from J, the junction kept 13 bases outside the gene matches. CDR3: CAWSLQGLAIYDEQFF. CDR3 coding DNA: TGTGCCTGGAGCCTACAGGGACTAGCGATTTACGATGAGCAGTTCTTC. Based on the CDR3 plus reference TRBV30 and TRBJ2-1, the full variable domain is SQTIHQWPATLVQPVGSPLSLECTVEGTSNPNLYWYRQAAGRGLQLLFYSVGIGQISSEVPQNLSASRPQDRQFILSSKKLLLSDSGFYLCAWSLQGLAIYDEQFFGPGTRLTVL.

This clonotype was counted only a few times. This chain uses TRBV7-2 with TRBJ2-1, with D possibly matching TRBD2 (6 bases). This CDR3 contains 17 residues. Germline CDR1 SGHTA, CDR2 FQGNSA. V lost 0 bases, J lost 4 bases, and 16 bases lay in between. CDR3 residues: CASSLAPGTGFYNEQFF. In DNA, the CDR3 is TGTGCCAGCAGCTTAGCCCCCGGGACTGGATTTTACAATGAGCAGTTCTTC. Together with reference TRBV7-2 and TRBJ2-1, the CDR3 gives the full variable domain: GAGVSQSPSNKVTEKGKDVELRCDPISGHTALYWYRQSLGQGLEFLIYFQGNSAPDKSGLPSDRFSAERTGGSVSTLTIQRTQQEDSAVYLCASSLAPGTGFYNEQFFGPGTRLTVL.

The V gene is TRBV5-5, the J gene TRBJ1-3, with D perhaps matching TRBD1 (5 bases). CDR1 and CDR2 (germline): SGHKS, YYEKEE (reference sequence). V was trimmed by 4 bases and J by 7 bases, leaving 15 bases between them. The CDR3 consists of 14 residues. The CDR3 protein is CASSTPGLDNTIYF. DNA for the CDR3: TGTGCCAGCAGCACTCCGGGACTTGATAACACCATATATTTT.

This clonotype was counted a single time. The V and J genes are TRBV7-4 and TRBJ1-1; D call uncertain. CDR1 and CDR2 (germline): SGHVT, SQSDAQ. The V gene lost 3 bases and the J gene lost 7 bases, with 15 bases spanning the gap. The CDR3 covers 14 residues. CDR3 DNA: TGTGCCAGCAGCTTTCCCCAAAAGGGCGTTGAAGCTTTCTTT. It is translated as CASSFPQKGVEAFF.

The chain couples TRBV5-6 to TRBJ2-7; D remains unclear. CDR3 length: 16 amino acids. The V gene lost 3 bases and the J gene lost 0 bases, with 16 bases spanning the gap. Germline V gene data show CDR1 as SGHDT and CDR2 as YYEEEE. CDR3 sequence (DNA): TGTGCCAGCAGCTCGGACGGCCCTTTCGGCTCCTACGAGCAGTACTTC. Its protein is CASSSDGPFGSYEQYF.

The chain recombines TRBV20-1 with TRBJ2-1; 11 nucleotides match TRBD2. This CDR3 has 20 amino acids. With 0 bases clipped from V and 0 bases from J, the junction kept 13 bases outside the gene matches. Germline V lookup: CDR1 DFQATT, CDR2 SNEGSKA (reference sequence). CDR3 sequence (DNA): TGCAGTGCTAGAGAGGGTTTGGGGGGACTAGCGGCCAGCTCCTACAATGAGCAGTTCTTC. It encodes CSAREGLGGLAASSYNEQFF.

This clonotype was picked up a small number of times. The chain links TRBV7-6 to TRBJ2-1; TRBD2 aligns across 13 bases. This CDR3 comprises 13 residues. In germline, CDR1 is SGHVS, CDR2 FNYEAQ. V was clipped by 4 bases and J by 12 bases; unmatched bases: 3. CDR3: CASSSGTSGAQFF. DNA for the CDR3: TGTGCCAGCAGCTCTGGGACTAGCGGGGCGCAGTTCTTC.

A remark on this clonotype: A junction end diverges from the germline sequence, so it may reflect a read error. The chain has TRBV7-9 and TRBJ1-5; D is perhaps TRBD1 (5 bases). The CDR3 length is 16 residues. Germline V gene lookup returns CDR1 SEHNR and CDR2 FQNEAQ (reference sequence). The CDR3 DNA is TGTGCCAGCAGCGCCCATCAGGGATTGGGCAATCAGCCCCGGCATTTT. Its protein is CASSAHQGLGNQPRHF. The variable domain in full, with the rest retrieved from reference TRBV7-9 and TRBJ1-5, is DTGVSQNPRHKITKRGQNVTFRCDPISEHNRLYWYRQTLGQGPEFLTYFQNEAQLEKSRLLSDRFSAERPKGSFSTLEIQRTEQGDSAMYLCASSAHQGLGNQPRHFGDGTRLSIL.

The table lists this clonotype with a few counts. The chain has TRBV6-1 and TRBJ2-3, with 7 bases identical to TRBD2. Germline V gene lookup returns CDR1 MNHNS and CDR2 SASEGT. The CDR3 extends over 15 amino acids. V shed 8 bases, J shed 0 bases, and the junction held 8 bases outside the gene matches. CDR3 sequence reads: CASLKAGISTDTQYF. The CDR3, as DNA: TGTGCCAGCCTAAAAGCGGGAATTAGCACAGATACGCAGTATTTT.

This clonotype appeared a single time. The genes are TRBV19 and TRBJ1-1; TRBD1 might be the D (6 bases). Germline V gene sequence: CDR1 LNHDA, CDR2 SQIVND (reference sequence). The CDR3 is made up of 15 amino acids. The ends were cut back, 1 base at V and 1 base at J, with 10 bases in the middle. This CDR3 is CASSIVSTGNTEAFF. Written as DNA, the CDR3 is TGTGCCAGTAGTATAGTGTCGACAGGGAACACTGAAGCTTTCTTT.

The CDR3 reads CASSSDRSTDTQYF. The DNA of the CDR3 is TGTGCCAGCAGCTCTGACAGGTCCACAGATACGCAGTATTTT. The chain employs TRBV7-2 and TRBJ2-3; TRBD1 might be the D (6 bases). V was clipped by 4 bases and J by 2 bases, with 10 bases between them. In germline, CDR1 is SGHTA, CDR2 FQGNSA. The CDR3 totals 14 residues.

As concerns this clonotype: Compared with germline, one end of the junction differs, possibly owing to a read error. The chain joins TRBV5-1 to TRBJ2-5, with D possibly matching TRBD2 (5 bases). The CDR3 spans 13 residues. Germline values: CDR1 SGHRS, CDR2 YFSETQ. The CDR3: CASGLEGEETQYF. In nucleotides, the CDR3 is TGCGCCAGCGGCTTAGAGGGAGAAGAGACCCAGTACTTC.

The CDR3, as DNA: TGTGCCAGCAGTGAACTCCAGGGCTACGATGAAAAACTGTTTTTT. Translated: CASSELQGYDEKLFF. The chain joins TRBV6-1 to TRBJ1-4; a possible D gene is TRBD1 (5 bases). The CDR3 is made up of 15 amino acids. The germline V gene encodes CDR1 MNHNS and CDR2 SASEGT. The V end was cut by 2 bases, the J end by 6 bases, with 13 bases between.

V gene TRBV19 combines with J gene TRBJ1-2, with 10 bases aligning to TRBD1. The CDR3 is 13 residues long. CDR1 is LNHDA and CDR2 is SQIVND in the germline V gene (reference sequence). Losses at the gene ends were 8 bases for V and 6 bases for J; bases not matched to a gene: 6. In DNA form, the CDR3 reads TGTGCCAGTCTCAGACAGGGGGCTGATGGCTACACCTTC. Its protein product is CASLRQGADGYTF. Combining the CDR3 with reference TRBV19 and TRBJ1-2 gives the whole variable domain DGGITQSPKYLFRKEGQNVTLSCEQNLNHDAMYWYRQDPGQGLRLIYYSQIVNDFQKGDIAEGYSVSREKKESFPLTVTSAQKNPTAFYLCASLRQGADGYTFGSGTRLTVV.

This clonotype appeared a few times. V gene TRBV27 combines with J gene TRBJ2-7, with D unclear. The CDR3 has 13 amino acids. CDR1 and CDR2 from the germline V gene are MNHEY and SMNVEV (reference sequence). V shed 2 bases and J shed 0 bases, with 5 bases lying between them. CDR3 region: CASSLLPSYEQYF. CDR3 DNA sequence: TGTGCCAGCAGTTTACTCCCCTCCTACGAGCAGTACTTC.

The chain carries TRBV10-3 and TRBJ2-5; possible D gene TRBD2, 8 bases. The V gene's germline CDR1 is ENHRY and CDR2 SYGVKD. V shed 10 bases and J shed 1 base, with 16 bases lying between them. This CDR3 spans 14 amino acids. The CDR3 nucleotides read TGTGCCACCAGGGGGACTAGGAGCCAAGAGACCCAGTACTTC. Its translation is CATRGTRSQETQYF.

The chain employs TRBV10-3 and TRBJ2-7, with 7 bases identical to TRBD2. Looked up from germline, CDR1 is ENHRY and CDR2 is SYGVKD. Unmatched junction bases numbered 4, after V lost 2 bases and J lost 3 bases. The CDR3 loop spans 14 amino acids. This CDR3 is CAISEGGEDYEQYF. The CDR3 nucleotides are TGTGCCATCAGTGAGGGGGGGGAGGACTACGAGCAGTACTTC.

In this sample, this clonotype turned up a few times. The CDR3 nucleotides are TGTGCCACCAGCAGAGATCGGGGGCCAGCTAACTATGGCTACACCTTC. Translation gives CATSRDRGPANYGYTF. The genes are TRBV15 and TRBJ1-2; D possibly corresponds to TRBD1 (6 bases). Germline V gene lookup returns CDR1 LNHNV and CDR2 YYDKDF (reference sequence). CDR3 length equals 16 residues. V was cut by 0 bases and J by 0 bases, with 11 bases left in between.

The V and J genes are TRBV6-6 and TRBJ1-1; TRBD1 is a possible D gene (5 bases). Trimming took 5 bases from V and 7 from J, leaving 17 bases between them. Germline V lookup: CDR1 MNHNY, CDR2 SVGAGI (reference sequence). CDR3 length: 14 amino acids. CDR3 bases: TGTGCCAGCAGTCGATTCGGGACTCTAGATGAAGCTTTCTTT. Its translation: CASSRFGTLDEAFF.

The genes are TRBV7-2 and TRBJ2-1, with 8 positions matching TRBD2. In germline, CDR1 is SGHTA, CDR2 FQGNSA. V lost 3 bases to trimming and J lost 7 bases; unmatched junction nucleotides: 11. The CDR3 extends over 16 amino acids. The CDR3 protein is CASSFGGGAGSNEQFF. The CDR3 DNA reads as TGTGCCAGCAGCTTCGGGGGGGGGGCAGGTTCTAATGAGCAGTTCTTC.

The genes are TRBV23-1 and TRBJ1-5; 7 bases align to TRBD1. TRBV23-1 qualifies as an ORF whose function is uncertain. Losses at the gene ends were 4 bases for V and 2 bases for J; bases not matched to a gene: 14. The CDR3 loop spans 18 amino acids. CDR3 sequence reads: CASSLVRGESFGNQPQHF. The CDR3 DNA sequence: TGCGCCAGCAGTCTCGTCAGGGGGGAGAGTTTCGGCAATCAGCCCCAGCATTTT.